This TCR beta chain was recorded in a study of cytomegalovirus exposure and HLA in healthy donors. Looking at the study overall: The roughly 120 validation repertoires, a later analysis reported, used the same platform as the roughly 610 first-cohort repertoires. Notes on the study in general: A list of around 160 TCR beta chains associated with cytomegalovirus was given. It was found in a later analysis that first-cohort TCR clusters tended to co-occur in the approximately 120 validation repertoires.

The donors were in the approximately 110-subject validation cohort; that cohort was separate from the roughly 660-subject first cohort. Data came from immunoSEQ multiplex PCR; TCRdb stores just in-frame clones and leaves some out. Counted here are about 130,000 clones, 75% to 90% occurring once; the ten biggest clones make up over 9%. CDR1 is SNHLY and CDR2 is FYNNEI in the germline V gene. The CDR3 runs 15 residues. V lost 7 bases and J lost 2; bases outside the gene matches: 6. Turning to this clone: Its antigen is as yet unknown.

V is TRBV2 and J is TRBJ1-3; 9 bases are shared with TRBD1. The source material was PBMCs. This clonotype was sampled from a woman in her late teens or twenties in good health and CMV-seropositive. CDR3 nucleotides: TGTGCCAGCATGGGACAGGGAGTGGCTGGAAACACCATATATTTT. It specifies CASMGQGVAGNTIYF.